This passage covers 6 T cell receptor beta chains from one sample sequenced in a study of blood T cells in healthy people across ages. Through a sample-barcoded 5' primer and a J-beta primer mix, a second PCR was run for roughly 6 to 12 cycles. MiXCR, run by TCRdb on the 5' RACE reads, gives a single entry per CDR3 protein. The sample holds around 1,600,000 distinct CDR3 sequences, approximately 43% seen once. Sample: blood. The receptors stem from a woman aged 18-29 years in good health.

This clonotype was seen more than once but under ten times. This chain connects TRBV6-6 to TRBJ2-7; D may be TRBD1 (6 bases). The CDR3 covers 12 residues. V dropped 6 bases and J dropped 7 bases, with 13 bases sitting between them. The germline CDR1 and CDR2 sequences are MNHNY and SVGAGI (reference sequence). The CDR3 nucleotides read TGTGCCAGCAGGTACCTAGGGGGTGAGCAGTACTTC. It yields the protein CASRYLGGEQYF.

The chain joins TRBV6-2 or TRBV6-3 to TRBJ2-1; D is unclear. Germline assignment: CDR1 MNHEY and CDR2 SVGEGT. The CDR3 is 12 amino acids. V lost 6 bases and J 9 bases, leaving 12 bases between the germline ends. This CDR3 reads CASRDEGGEQFF. The CDR3 DNA sequence: TGTGCCAGCAGGGACGAAGGCGGTGAGCAGTTCTTC.

This clonotype was counted ten times or more. The J gene is TRBJ1-2, the V gene TRBV5-1; the match to TRBD1 covers 9 bases. V shed 3 bases and J 2 bases; nucleotides not matched to a gene: 2. The CDR3 loop spans 14 amino acids. The germline gives CDR1 SGHRS, CDR2 YFSETQ. The CDR3 DNA sequence: TGCGCCAGCAGCTCCGGGACAGGGAACTATGGCTACACCTTC. Residues: CASSSGTGNYGYTF.

This chain connects TRBV27 to TRBJ2-7, with 8 bases lining up with TRBD2. Germline CDR1 MNHEY, CDR2 SMNVEV (reference sequence). After removal of 6 bases from V and 6 bases from J, the junction contained 7 bases not matched to a gene. This CDR3 contains 13 residues. This chain's CDR3 is CASSPGLGREQYF. The CDR3, as DNA: TGTGCCAGCAGCCCGGGACTAGGGCGCGAGCAGTACTTC.

The rearrangement joins TRBV28 to TRBJ2-7, with 7 bases aligning to TRBD1. This CDR3 comprises 14 residues. Germline-derived CDR1 and CDR2 are MDHEN and SYDVKM. V lost 7 bases and J lost 0; bases outside the gene matches: 6. The CDR3 here is CASIYRGFSYEQYF. For the CDR3, the DNA is TGTGCCAGCATATACAGGGGATTCTCCTACGAGCAGTACTTC.

The chain uses TRBV4-3 and TRBJ2-3; TRBD2 might be the D (7 bases). Germline V gene data show CDR1 as LGHNA and CDR2 as YSLEER. Trimming left V 4 bases short and J 4 bases short, with 18 bases between. The CDR3 has 16 amino acids. Here the CDR3 DNA reads TGCGCCAGCAGCCTAAGGGTGGCGGGGGCCTCAGATACGCAGTATTTT. Translated: CASSLRVAGASDTQYF.